One sample yielded the 5 T cell receptor beta chains listed below, sequenced in a study of T cell clonotyping in hematopoietic cell transplantation. Some clones are missing from TCRdb's copy, which holds only in-frame ones; the method was immunoSEQ multiplex PCR. The data hold about 5,000 clones, with 55% to 75% observed a single time. The sequencing here drew on PBMCs, taken 100 days after allogeneic stem cell transplant. These receptors came from a female patient aged 45-65 years who had an allogeneic stem cell transplant, so the T cells may come from the graft donor. Some clones in this sample may be carry-over from other donors' samples.

This chain links TRBV7-6 with TRBJ1-2; D is unclear. Germline V lookup: CDR1 SGHVS, CDR2 FNYEAQ. V was clipped by 5 bases and J by 5 bases, with 15 bases between them. This CDR3 is built from 14 residues. As DNA, the CDR3 is TGTGCCAGCAGCGACCTGGGTTCCGGGTATGGCTACACCTTC. As protein: CASSDLGSGYGYTF.

This chain connects TRBV7-6 to TRBJ2-7, with TRBD2 as a possible D gene (5 bases). The CDR3 is 14 amino acids. The ends were cut back, 5 bases at V and 0 bases at J, with 11 bases in the middle. Germline CDR1 SGHVS, CDR2 FNYEAQ. DNA of the CDR3: TGTGCCAGCAGCGTAAGCGGTTACTCCTACGAGCAGTACTTC. The encoded protein is CASSVSGYSYEQYF. The variable domain in full, completed from reference TRBV7-6 and TRBJ2-7, reads GAGVSQSPRYKVTKRGQDVALRCDPISGHVSLYWYRQALGQGPEFLTYFNYEAQQDKSGLPNDRFSAERPEGSISTLTIQRTEQRDSAMYRCASSVSGYSYEQYFGPGTRLTVT.

Judged by abundance, this clone is large. The chain combines TRBV15 with TRBJ1-5; D unclear. The germline gives CDR1 LNHNV, CDR2 YYDKDF (reference sequence). V dropped 3 bases and J dropped 5 bases, with 5 bases sitting between them. The CDR3 has 12 amino acids. CDR3 in DNA: TGTGCCACCAGCAGGCCTGATCAGCCCCAGCATTTT. Protein product: CATSRPDQPQHF.

The rearrangement uses TRBV6-1 and TRBJ1-1; TRBD1 might be the D (5 bases). Germline CDR1 and CDR2: MNHNS and SASEGT. V was trimmed by 7 bases and J by 11 bases, leaving 20 bases between them. The CDR3 totals 13 residues. The CDR3: CASITWDGTRAFF. CDR3 nucleotides: TGTGCCAGCATTACTTGGGACGGAACTAGGGCTTTCTTT.

The J gene is TRBJ2-2, the V gene TRBV5-1; no clear D gene. Deletions cut 0 bases from V and 6 bases from J, with 6 bases between. The CDR3 totals 13 residues. Germline V gene lookup returns CDR1 SGHRS and CDR2 YFSETQ. The CDR3 nucleotides read TGCGCCAGCAGCTTGGATGGGGCCGGGGAGCTGTTTTTT. This gives the protein CASSLDGAGELFF.